This T cell receptor (beta chain) was observed in a study of blood T cell repertoires in COVID-19 (TCRdb year 2020). Context from the whole study: The collaborator samples originated in the United States, Italy and Spain and spanned the acute and convalescent phases of COVID-19. The material from the prospective study consisted of cDNA or gDNA derived from T cells, B-cell-depleted T cells, or PBMCs. Deeply sampled blood TCRbeta repertoires from subjects exposed to, actively infected with, or recovered from COVID-19 were included in the dataset. The repertoires were released in a freely available public database meant as a resource for research on the immune response to SARS-CoV-2. The samples were drawn from the first 160 participants of the ongoing ImmuneRACE study and from 950 to 1,500 subjects provided by 6 global collaborators. Sample metadata almost always included a de-identified subject ID, COVID-19 status, age in years and sex. Where available, HLA class I and class II types were obtained from metadata supplied by the sample provider rather than from assay-based typing.

The paper as a whole reports these results and caveats: How much clinical and demographic metadata was included differed by source and by participant, and the metadata was provided uncurated.

CDR1 and CDR2 are drawn from the germline V gene: SGHTA, FQGNSA. The junction shows trimming of 5 bases on V and 6 bases on J, and the gene matches do not reach 7 bases of it. Measured from the cysteine to the phenylalanine, the CDR3 is 15 residues long. Of the read, only the CDR3 DNA is kept; its 45 bases are in frame from base 1. This clone was recorded only once. The antigen it recognizes is unknown. Per-base quality was not reported, and no clone a single base away is much larger than it. The immunoSEQ Assay, a bias-controlled multiplex PCR, was used to amplify TCRbeta CDR3 regions from genomic DNA. The authors processed their data as follows. The number of nucleated cells in each sample was estimated from the amplification of reference gene primers within the assay. To quantify the absolute abundance of each unique TCRbeta CDR3 rearrangement, sequence reads were collapsed and filtered. Productive Simpson clonality was computed per sample as the square root of Simpson's diversity index over productive rearrangements. TCRdb limited this immuneACCESS table to in-frame rearrangements with V and J called. A share of clones is missing; checked studies link under half to unresolved V genes, and the rest is unexplained. V, J and clone size derive from that table, while D and trimming were established from the DNA sequence. The sample contains 400,000 or so clones, about 90% of them found a single time. The ten most abundant clones make up about 0.91% of the sample.

In Seattle, one collaborating source enrolled patients while the infection was active and tracked those patients longitudinally over the course of disease. Whole blood was collected in K2EDTA tubes by collaborating institutions according to the institutions' own protocols. For TCRbeta analysis, collaborator samples were shipped as frozen whole blood, as isolated PBMCs, or as DNA extracted from either sample type. The TCR originated in a man younger than 30 with COVID-19, enrolled during active disease. This receptor chain uses TRBV7-2 and TRBJ2-3; TRBD2 matches 11 bases in the middle. The sequenced material came from peripheral blood. The DNA sequence is TGTGCCAGCAGCGCGACTAGCGGGGTATTTGATACGCAGTATTTT. Translated, it gives CASSATSGVFDTQYF.